The clone carrying this T cell receptor beta chain showed up many times. Its specificity is unknown. Germline V gene data show CDR1 as MGHRA and CDR2 as YSYEKL. This CDR3 is built from 15 residues. The V end was cut by 4 bases, the J end by 2 bases, with 13 bases between. This sample is part of a study of T cells after yellow fever vaccination. The overall study: Fractions of limited cellularity were prepared by means of SMART-Seq v4 Ultra Low Input.

Study observations and caveats: Post-booster samples contained most primary-vaccination clones (nearly 98% CD4, less than 90% CD8).

Template switching with 5'RACE generated the TCR cDNA and added a universal primer site and UMIs. TCRdb recomputed calls from the 5' RACE reads with MiXCR, one row per CDR3 protein. The sample has more than 200,000 distinct CDR3 sequences; more than 3.5% are singletons. This chain connects TRBV4-1 to TRBJ2-3; possibly TRBD2 for D (6 bases). The TCR originated in a man between 18 and 35 years old who received the YFV17D yellow fever vaccine. Sequencing used PBMCs, obtained 15 days after the yellow fever booster vaccination. The CDR3 loop reads CASSLEGPNTDTQYF. Written as DNA, the CDR3 is TGCGCCAGCAGCCTGGAGGGCCCGAACACAGATACGCAGTATTTT.